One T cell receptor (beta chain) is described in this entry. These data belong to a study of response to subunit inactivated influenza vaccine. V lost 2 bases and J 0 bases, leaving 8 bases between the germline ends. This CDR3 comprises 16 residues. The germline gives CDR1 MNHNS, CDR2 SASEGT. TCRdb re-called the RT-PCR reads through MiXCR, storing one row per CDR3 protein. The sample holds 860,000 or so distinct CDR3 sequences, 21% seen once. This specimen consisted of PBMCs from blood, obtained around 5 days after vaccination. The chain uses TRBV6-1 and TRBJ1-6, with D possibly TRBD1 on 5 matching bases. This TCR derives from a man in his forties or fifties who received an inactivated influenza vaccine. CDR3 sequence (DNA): TGTGCCAGCAGTGAACGACAGAGCTCCTATAATTCACCCCTCCACTTT. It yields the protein CASSERQSSYNSPLHF.